One sample yielded the 16 T cell receptor beta chains listed below, sequenced in a study of graft-versus-host responses after intestinal transplantation. From the graft tissue, intraepithelial and lamina propria lymphocytes were released through processing. The table came from immunoSEQ multiplex PCR; TCRdb's copy has only in-frame clones and leaves some out. The sample carries about 23,000 clones, 70% to 80% recorded once. The sample consisted of ileum tissue, taken 12 days after intestinal transplant. The receptor set was obtained from a human patient who received an intestinal transplant, so some T cells may come from the graft donor.

The chain uses TRBV29-1 and TRBJ1-2; D is undetermined. This CDR3 has 14 residues. Trimming removed 5 bases from V and 2 bases from J, with 15 bases in between. Germline V gene data show CDR1 as SQVTM and CDR2 as ANQGSEA. The CDR3 sequence is CSVLWASGNYGYTF. CDR3 sequence (DNA): TGCAGCGTTCTCTGGGCCAGCGGCAACTATGGCTACACCTTC. Combining the CDR3 with reference TRBV29-1 and TRBJ1-2 gives the whole variable domain SAVISQKPSRDICQRGTSLTIQCQVDSQVTMMFWYRQQPGQSLTLIATANQGSEATYESGFVIDKFPISRPNLTFSTLTVSNMSPEDSSIYLCSVLWASGNYGYTFGSGTRLTVV.

The V and J genes are TRBV6-5 and TRBJ2-5; D perhaps matches TRBD2 (5 bases). V lost 2 bases and J lost 5, with 9 bases in between. Per the germline V gene, CDR1 is MNHEY and CDR2 is SVGAGI. This CDR3 comprises 13 residues. The CDR3 DNA sequence: TGTGCCAGCAGTTACCCGGGATGGGAGACCCAGTACTTC. Encoded protein: CASSYPGWETQYF.

This chain uses TRBV7-2 with TRBJ2-7; possibly TRBD1 for D (6 bases). Germline loops: CDR1 SGHTA, CDR2 FQGNSA. CDR3 length: 14 residues. V was shortened by 1 base and J by 1 base, with 8 bases between the two germline ends. The CDR3: CASSLVRGSYEQYF. The CDR3 DNA follows: TGTGCCAGCAGCTTAGTTAGGGGGTCCTACGAGCAGTACTTC.

A remark on this clone: This specimen includes other DNA sequences encoding the same CDR3. J is TRBJ2-3 and V is TRBV11-2, with 8 bases fitting TRBD2. The CDR3 has 16 amino acids. Trimming cost V 2 bases and J 0 bases; bases outside gene matches: 4. CDR1 and CDR2 from the germline V gene are SGHAT and FQNNGV. CDR3 DNA sequence: TGTGCCAGCAGCTTAAGGTTAGCGGGGAGCACAGATACGCAGTATTTT. Residues: CASSLRLAGSTDTQYF.

The chain combines TRBV23-1 with TRBJ2-1; a possible D gene is TRBD2 (6 bases). Being an ORF, TRBV23-1 has a function that is uncertain. Trimming stripped 0 bases from V and 6 bases from J, with 21 bases between. The CDR3 runs to 18 residues. The CDR3 is CASSQSQAGNGGSNEQFF. The CDR3 region has the DNA TGCGCCAGCAGTCAATCTCAGGCCGGGAATGGGGGGTCCAATGAGCAGTTCTTC.

The V gene is TRBV5-1, the J gene TRBJ2-7; 9 bases fit TRBD2. The CDR3 is 18 residues long. V trimming: 2 bases; J trimming: 5 bases; junction bases outside the gene matches: 17. Per the germline V gene, CDR1 is SGHRS and CDR2 is YFSETQ. The CDR3 reads CASSLDPWSSGMIDEQYF. The CDR3 coding sequence is TGCGCCAGCAGCTTAGATCCGTGGTCTAGCGGGATGATTGACGAGCAGTACTTC.

This clone has more than one count but fewer than ten. J is TRBJ2-3 and V is TRBV6-4, with D possibly matching TRBD2 (5 bases). This CDR3 has 15 residues. Trimming pared 6 bases from V and 1 base from J, leaving 14 bases between. CDR1 MRHNA and CDR2 SNTAGT come from the germline V gene. The CDR3 DNA reads as TGTGCCAGCAGAGCGACCGGACTCGGCACAGATACGCAGTATTTT. Its protein product is CASRATGLGTDTQYF.

There are a few counts of this clone. The V call is TRBV4-3, the J call TRBJ1-1, with a tentative D call TRBD1 (5 bases). The CDR3 is 16 amino acids. Trimming removed 4 bases from V and 1 base from J, with 16 bases in between. CDR1 and CDR2 (germline): LGHNA, YSLEER. CDR3 residues: CASSPFGGMENTEAFF. The DNA for the CDR3 is TGCGCCAGCAGCCCATTCGGGGGGATGGAGAACACTGAAGCTTTCTTT.

The rearrangement links TRBV10-3 to TRBJ1-1, with 8 bases lining up with TRBD1. The CDR3 extends over 13 amino acids. The ends lost 6 bases at V and 4 bases at J; junction bases unmatched: 4. Germline lookup yields CDR1 ENHRY and CDR2 SYGVKD. This CDR3 reads CAIRITGGTEAFF. DNA of the CDR3: TGTGCCATCAGGATTACAGGGGGCACTGAAGCTTTCTTT.

The genes are TRBV11-2 and TRBJ1-6; a weak D match, TRBD1 (6 bases). The ends were cut back, 11 bases at V and 6 bases at J, with 23 bases in the middle. The CDR3 totals 16 residues. CDR1 and CDR2 (germline): SGHAT, FQNNGV. This chain's CDR3 is CASTGGRSYFNSPLHF. CDR3 in DNA: TGTGCCTCCACTGGGGGCAGGTCGTACTTTAATTCACCCCTCCACTTT.

The chain combines TRBV7-6 with TRBJ2-1, with 7 nucleotides matching TRBD1. Germline V gene sequence: CDR1 SGHVS, CDR2 FNYEAQ. With 5 bases clipped from V and 10 bases from J, the junction kept 17 bases outside the gene matches. This CDR3 has 16 residues. As DNA, the CDR3 is TGTGCCAGCAGCCCGCTAATGATTACAGGGGCTCGAGAGCAGTTCTTC. Translated: CASSPLMITGAREQFF.

This clone was counted between two and nine times. The junction and the germline gene differ at one end; a read error may be behind it. The rearrangement joins TRBV7-2 to TRBJ1-2; 8 positions match TRBD1. This CDR3 comprises 14 residues. Germline loops: CDR1 SGHTA, CDR2 FQGNSA. The CDR3 coding sequence is TGTGCCAGCAGCTACAACAGGGGGATTCAAATCCCCTACTTC. As protein: CASSYNRGIQIPYF.

V is TRBV4-2 and J is TRBJ2-3; 10 bases agree with TRBD2. V lost 0 bases to trimming and J lost 4 bases; unmatched junction nucleotides: 7. CDR1 is LGHNA, CDR2 YNFKEQ, per germline. The CDR3 has 17 residues. The CDR3 region has the DNA TGTGCCAGCAGCCAAGAGCCTAGCGGGAGAGGCGCAGATACGCAGTATTTT. It translates to CASSQEPSGRGADTQYF.

The chain combines TRBV14 with TRBJ1-6, with D perhaps matching TRBD1 (6 bases). Trimming left V 4 bases short and J 11 bases short, with 18 bases between. CDR1 is SGHDN, CDR2 FVKESK, per germline. The CDR3 sequence is 15 residues long. The CDR3 is CASSPPGGGLTPLHF. The DNA of the CDR3 is TGTGCCAGCAGCCCCCCGGGTGGGGGCTTAACACCCCTCCACTTT.

The chain uses TRBV11-3 and TRBJ2-7, with 9 bases aligning to TRBD1. V dropped 5 bases and J dropped 2; count of bases not matched to a gene: 7. The germline gives CDR1 SGHNT, CDR2 YENEEA. This CDR3 has 15 residues. CDR3 sequence reads: CASSTRQGVPYEQYF. CDR3 sequence (DNA): TGTGCCAGCAGCACCCGACAGGGGGTCCCCTACGAGCAGTACTTC.

This chain links TRBV11-1 with TRBJ2-2; D is uncertain. Germline V gene lookup returns CDR1 SGHAT and CDR2 FQDESV (reference sequence). The CDR3 covers 14 residues. The V end lost 3 bases, the J end lost 6 bases, and 11 bases lay between the germline ends. The DNA for the CDR3 is TGTGCCAGCAGCTTTGGAGATACGGCCGGGGAGCTGTTTTTT. Protein sequence: CASSFGDTAGELFF.